The 20 T cell receptor beta chains reported below all come from one sample, sequenced in a study of shared clonotypes between healthy human individuals (dated by TCRdb to 2019 to 2021). The receptor library was made with the immunoSEQ multiplex PCR assay. TCRdb stores this immuneACCESS table with in-frame sequences only. Part of the clones is absent; in the studies checked, under half of the shortfall reflects unresolved V genes, and no reason is known for the rest. The sample has about 1.5 million clones on record, 95% to 99% of them singletons. Jointly, the top ten make up roughly 0.45% of the sample. What was sequenced was naive CD4+ T cells sorted from blood. The cell subset or site tag for this specimen amounts to: CD45RA+ positively selected. These receptors were collected from a man aged 30 to 45 in good health.

This chain connects TRBV7-9 to TRBJ2-7; 14 positions match TRBD2. Trimming cost V 5 bases and J 3 bases; bases outside gene matches: 15. Germline-derived CDR1 and CDR2 are SEHNR and FQNEAQ (reference sequence). This CDR3 has 19 residues. CDR3: CASSPRAGLAGAHGYEQYF. CDR3 nucleotide sequence: TGTGCCAGCAGCCCACGGGCGGGACTAGCGGGAGCTCATGGCTACGAGCAGTACTTC.

The chain couples TRBV19 to TRBJ2-7; 14 bases align to TRBD2. Germline CDR1 LNHDA, CDR2 SQIVND (reference sequence). With 4 bases clipped from V and 7 bases from J, the junction kept 6 bases outside the gene matches. The CDR3 runs 15 residues. The CDR3 region is CASSRLAGGSTEQYF. DNA for the CDR3: TGTGCCAGTAGTAGACTAGCGGGAGGGTCCACGGAGCAGTACTTC.

The chain uses TRBV5-1 and TRBJ1-2; no clear D gene. Germline CDR1 is SGHRS and CDR2 is YFSETQ. V was shortened by 4 bases and J by 4 bases, with 11 bases between the two germline ends. This CDR3 has 13 residues. CDR3 region: CASSPNPVYGYTF. The CDR3, as DNA: TGCGCCAGCAGCCCCAACCCAGTCTATGGCTACACCTTC.

V usage is TRBV5-6 and J usage is TRBJ1-3; D remains ambiguous. From germline, CDR1 is SGHDT and CDR2 YYEEEE. This CDR3 is 17 amino acids long. With 0 bases removed from V and 0 bases from J, the gap between germline ends came to 13 bases. For the CDR3, the DNA is TGTGCCAGCAGCTTGGCTCCAGGCCCATCCTCTGGAAACACCATATATTTT. Translation gives CASSLAPGPSSGNTIYF.

The chain recombines TRBV27 with TRBJ2-1; 7 bases are shared with TRBD2. The CDR3 totals 14 residues. CDR1 is MNHEY, CDR2 SMNVEV, per germline (reference sequence). J was trimmed by 8 bases and V by 6 bases; bases with no gene match: 10. The CDR3 DNA reads as TGTGCCAGCAGCTCTACTAGCGCGCGGTATGAGCAGTTCTTC. It yields the protein CASSSTSARYEQFF.

Worth noting for this clone: Other DNA sequences within the sample encode an identical CDR3. This chain uses TRBV5-1 with TRBJ2-1; the D gene is possibly TRBD2 (6 bases). V lost 2 bases and J lost 0, with 6 bases in between. The length of the CDR3 is 14 residues. Germline V gene data show CDR1 as SGHRS and CDR2 as YFSETQ. The CDR3 DNA sequence: TGCGCCAGCAGCTTCGGGAGCTCCTACAATGAGCAGTTCTTC. This sequence encodes CASSFGSSYNEQFF.

V usage is TRBV19 and J usage is TRBJ2-7; perhaps TRBD2 as D (6 bases). V lost 5 bases, J lost 5 bases, and 13 bases lay in between. CDR3 size: 13 residues. CDR1 LNHDA and CDR2 SQIVND come from the germline V gene (reference sequence). For the CDR3, the DNA is TGTGCCAGTAGTCCGGAGTGGGGGGACGAGCAGTACTTC. Encoded protein: CASSPEWGDEQYF.

The rearrangement joins TRBV28 to TRBJ1-1; D is unclear. This CDR3 is 12 amino acids long. Trimming pared 1 base from V and 7 bases from J, leaving 7 bases between. The germline gives CDR1 MDHEN, CDR2 SYDVKM. This CDR3 reads CASSLLAGEAFF. The CDR3 DNA reads TGTGCCAGCAGTTTATTAGCGGGTGAAGCTTTCTTT.

The chain combines TRBV5-1 with TRBJ1-1, with D possibly TRBD1 on 5 matching bases. Trimming shortened V by 0 bases and J by 1 base, and 10 bases separated the two germline ends. CDR1 and CDR2 (germline): SGHRS, YFSETQ. The CDR3 contains 15 residues. In DNA, the CDR3 is TGCGCCAGCAGCTTGGAAGACAGAAGGAACACTGAAGCTTTCTTT. This gives the protein CASSLEDRRNTEAFF.

This clone was seen once. The V call is TRBV7-6, the J call TRBJ2-3; 10 nucleotides agree with TRBD2. Germline CDR1 and CDR2: SGHVS and FNYEAQ. This CDR3 is built from 18 residues. V shed 0 bases, J shed 2 bases, and the junction held 8 bases outside the gene matches. DNA for the CDR3: TGTGCCAGCAGCTTAGCGCGGGCTAGCGGGAGTAACACAGATACGCAGTATTTT. Translated, it gives CASSLARASGSNTDTQYF.

The chain uses TRBV6-6 and TRBJ2-1; TRBD2 agrees at 7 bases. This CDR3 comprises 14 residues. The V gene's germline CDR1 is MNHNY and CDR2 SVGAGI (reference sequence). Trimming removed 2 bases from V and 6 bases from J; junction bases left unmatched: 4. The CDR3 nucleotides read TGTGCCAGCAGTTACAGCGGGATTGTCAATGAGCAGTTCTTC. This sequence encodes CASSYSGIVNEQFF.

This chain links TRBV10-3 with TRBJ2-5, with 9 bases matching TRBD2. The J call could be wrong; TRBJ2-7 is a better fit for the DNA end. This CDR3 is built from 12 residues. Germline loops: CDR1 ENHRY, CDR2 SYGVKD. CDR3 coding DNA: TGTGCCACCCAGCGGGAGGACTACGAGCAGTACTTC. Translated: CATQREDYEQYF.

Of note for this clone: The sample has other DNA sequences that encode this CDR3 too. This sequence joins TRBV10-1 and TRBJ2-3; 8 bases are shared with TRBD1. Germline loops: CDR1 WNHNN, CDR2 SYGVQD (reference sequence). The CDR3 has 13 residues. The junction had 3 bases not matched to a gene; V was cut back by 7 bases and J by 3 bases. CDR3 loop: CASKQGGTDTQYF. For the CDR3, the DNA is TGCGCCAGCAAACAGGGGGGTACAGATACGCAGTATTTT.

The chain combines TRBV5-1 with TRBJ1-1; D remains unclear. The V gene lost 3 bases and the J gene lost 3 bases, with 12 bases spanning the gap. The length of the CDR3 is 14 residues. Germline V gene sequence: CDR1 SGHRS, CDR2 YFSETQ. In nucleotides, the CDR3 is TGCGCCAGCAGCTCCCGGACCGGGGACACTGAAGCTTTCTTT. Encoded protein: CASSSRTGDTEAFF.

This rearrangement joins TRBV5-1 to TRBJ2-1, with 8 bases aligning to TRBD2. Germline loops: CDR1 SGHRS, CDR2 YFSETQ. Losses at the gene ends were 2 bases for V and 3 bases for J; bases not matched to a gene: 4. The CDR3 sequence is 15 residues long. CDR3 sequence: CASSFSLAGYNEQFF. In DNA form, the CDR3 reads TGCGCCAGCAGCTTCAGCCTAGCGGGCTACAATGAGCAGTTCTTC.

J is TRBJ1-5 and V is TRBV7-8; D gene ambiguous. The CDR3 extends over 18 amino acids. The germline V gene has CDR1 SGHVS and CDR2 FQNEAQ. V lost 0 bases, J lost 0 bases, and 15 bases lay in between. CDR3 DNA sequence: TGTGCCAGCAGCTTAGCCCCGGCAAATTCTAATAGCAATCAGCCCCAGCATTTT. As protein: CASSLAPANSNSNQPQHF.

The J gene is TRBJ1-2, the V gene TRBV5-4; D not resolved. The CDR3 has 12 residues. Germline CDR1 reads SGHNT; CDR2 reads YYREEE (reference sequence). V was clipped by 7 bases and J by 2 bases, with 9 bases between them. For the CDR3, the DNA is TGTGCCAGCGGGGAGTGGAACTATGGCTACACCTTC. Amino acid sequence: CASGEWNYGYTF. The full variable domain, with the rest looked up from reference TRBV5-4 and TRBJ1-2, is ETGVTQSPTHLIKTRGQQVTLRCSSQSGHNTVSWYQQALGQGPQFIFQYYREEENGRGNFPPRFSGLQFPNYSSELNVNALELDDSALYLCASGEWNYGYTFGSGTRLTVV.

V is TRBV14 and J is TRBJ2-1; TRBD1 is a possible D gene (6 bases). The CDR3 totals 13 residues. The V end lost 2 bases, the J end lost 7 bases, and 9 bases lay between the germline ends. Germline lookup yields CDR1 SGHDN and CDR2 FVKESK. This CDR3 reads CASSQNRVNEQFF. CDR3 bases: TGTGCCAGCAGCCAAAACAGGGTAAATGAGCAGTTCTTC.

With regard to this clone: Other DNA sequences in the sample encode the same CDR3. The gene calls are TRBV6-1 and TRBJ2-7; D gene ambiguous. The germline CDR1 and CDR2 sequences are MNHNS and SASEGT. There are 14 residues in the CDR3. V was pared by 0 bases and J by 4 bases, with 10 bases between. The CDR3 loop is CASSEAGTSYEQYF. CDR3 in DNA: TGTGCCAGCAGTGAAGCGGGTACAAGTTACGAGCAGTACTTC.

On this clone itself: The identical CDR3 is also encoded by other nucleotide sequences in the sample. The J gene is TRBJ2-7, the V gene TRBV29-1, with D possibly matching TRBD1 (5 bases). The germline gives CDR1 SQVTM, CDR2 ANQGSEA. Trimming shortened V by 6 bases and J by 1 base, and 7 bases separated the two germline ends. CDR3 size: 11 residues. CDR3 residues: CSVTVSYEQYF. In DNA, the CDR3 is TGCAGCGTGACAGTTTCCTACGAGCAGTACTTC.